The source of this T cell receptor (beta chain) is a study of CD4 T cells in relation to SARS-CoV-2 and coronaviruses. Unexposed donor CD4+ T cells date from about 2010-2019, before the COVID-19 pandemic. After about 10 days of culture, CD4+ T cells were isolated. Comments on this clone: Its antigen remains unknown.

Using immunoSEQ multiplex PCR, the repertoire was profiled, and TCRdb retains in-frame clones only, with some absent. The repertoire has roughly 15,000 clones, about four fifths of them found once; the top ten carry approximately 10%. The CDR3 totals 14 residues. The sample consisted of CD4+ T cells from PBMCs, cultured in vitro. This sequence was found in a human donor in good health. The V gene is TRBV21-1, the J gene TRBJ1-1. TRBV21-1 is described as a pseudogene. The chain's CDR3 is CASSKARGNTEAFF. Here the CDR3 DNA reads TGTGCCAGCAGCAAAGCGCGGGGGAACACTGAAGCTTTCTTT.